Many counts were recorded for the clone carrying this T cell receptor (beta chain). Its antigen is unknown. These data belong to a study of T cells in Graves' hyperthyroidism and ophthalmopathy. Broader study findings: Peripheral blood also featured most of the thyroid clonotypes expanded above 0.001. The model anticipated ophthalmopathy a median approximately six months pre-onset.

The authors deemed Graves' hyperthyroidism stable absent ophthalmopathy progression within 18 months. The PBMCs were taken from around 9.1 ml of fresh peripheral blood. V lost 3 bases and J 4 bases, leaving 10 bases between the germline ends. The CDR3 spans 13 residues. Germline lookup yields CDR1 MNHNS and CDR2 SASEGT. Researchers amplified the TCR beta CDR3 regions from RNA transcripts. The TCR CDR3 was amplified in a first-round RT-PCR using the HTBI primer set. TCRdb re-called the multiplex PCR reads through MiXCR, storing one row per CDR3 protein. This table has roughly 380,000 distinct CDR3 sequences, about a fifth appearing once.

The chain has TRBV6-1 and TRBJ2-7; D is unclear. The material sequenced was blood. The sequence came from a young woman with Graves' hyperthyroidism. CDR3 in DNA: TGTGCCAGCAGTGACGAGCTGGCTTACGAGCAGTACTTC. Its protein is CASSDELAYEQYF.